Listed below are T cell receptor beta chains from one sample, sequenced in a study of CD8 T cells in Susac syndrome. TCRdb itself ran the immunoSEQ multiplex PCR reads through MiXCR, one entry per CDR3 protein. The sample contains around 140,000 distinct CDR3 sequences, approximately 95% of which appear only once. The sample taken for sequencing was CD4+ T cells from PBMCs. Every receptor here comes from a human donor with Susac syndrome. Each CDR3 is given with its conserved first and last residue. A D gene is named only where the DNA matches it firmly. Clone size is given for some rows only: seen once, a few or many times, or a class if the clone is expanded.

TRBV27,NA,TRBD1,TRBJ1-2,TGTGCCAGCAGCCGACAGGGACTCGAAGGAGGCTACACCTTC,CASSRQGLEGGYTF
TRBV29-1,NA,NA,TRBJ1-1,TGCAGCGTTGTTTCGCACAACACTGAAGCTTTCTTT,CSVVSHNTEAFF
TRBV27,once,NA,TRBJ1-2,TGTGCCAGCAGTTTATCGCTGGGAGTCGGTGGCTACACCTTC,CASSLSLGVGGYTF
TRBV18,NA,TRBD1,TRBJ1-1,TGTGCCAGCTCACCCCTCCGGGACAGCCTTGAAGCTTTCTTT,CASSPLRDSLEAFF
TRBV9,NA,NA,TRBJ2-2,TGTGCCAGCAGCGCCCCACCATACACCGGGGAGCTGTTTTTT,CASSAPPYTGELFF
TRBV21-1,NA,NA,TRBJ2-5,TGTGCCAGCAGCAAACGGTCGCAGGGGGCATTGAAAAAAGAGACCCAGTACTTC,CASSKRSQGALKKETQYF
TRBV10-1,NA,NA,TRBJ2-2,TGCGCCAGCAGTGAGTCACCGGTAGTCGGGGAGCTGTTTTTT,CASSESPVVGELFF
TRBV10-3,NA,NA,TRBJ1-5,TGTGCCATCGCCCCGGCAGACAATCAGCCCCAGCATTTT,CAIAPADNQPQHF
TRBV7-2,NA,NA,TRBJ1-2,TGTGCCAGCACCCCCGGGAGGGAAGAGTATGGCTACACCTTC,CASTPGREEYGYTF
TRBV20-1,NA,NA,TRBJ2-3,TGCAGTGCTAGAGATATGACTCCCAGAGATACGCAGTATTTT,CSARDMTPRDTQYF
TRBV20-1,NA,TRBD2,TRBJ2-2,TGCAGTGCCGGGACTAGCGGGAGATCCGGGGAGCTGTTTTTT,CSAGTSGRSGELFF
TRBV20-1,NA,NA,TRBJ1-2,TGCAGTGCTATACAGGGAAACTATGGCTACACCTTC,CSAIQGNYGYTF
TRBV13,NA,TRBD2,TRBJ2-1,TGTGCCAGCAGCTTGTCCCCCCGGACTAGCCTCAACGTTGAGCAGTTCTTC,CASSLSPRTSLNVEQFF
TRBV20-1,few,NA,TRBJ2-7,TGCAGTGCTAGAAGGGACGAGCAGTACTTC,CSARRDEQYF
TRBV29-1,NA,NA,TRBJ2-5,TGCAGCGTTGAATGGGGGGCTGAGACCCAGTACTTC,CSVEWGAETQYF
TRBV30,NA,NA,TRBJ1-6,TGTGCCTGCCTCCCGCGGACAGCCTATAATTCACCCCTCCACTTT,CACLPRTAYNSPLHF
TRBV5-1,NA,NA,TRBJ2-7,TGCGCCAGCAGCTTGGGACAGCTAATGATGACCTACGAGCAGTACTTC,CASSLGQLMMTYEQYF
TRBV5-1,NA,NA,TRBJ2-6,TGCGCCAGCAGCAGCGCGGGGACTTCTGGGGCCAACGTCCTGACTTTC,CASSSAGTSGANVLTF
TRBV12-3/TRBV12-4,NA,NA,TRBJ2-1,TGTGCCAGCAGCTTCGGGGGGCCTAACAATGAGCAGTTCTTC,CASSFGGPNNEQFF
TRBV6-2/TRBV6-3,NA,TRBD2,TRBJ2-1,TGTGCCAGCAGTTACTCGACGGCTAGCGGGAGGAGAACCTACAATGAGCAGTTCTTC,CASSYSTASGRRTYNEQFF
TRBV5-1,NA,NA,TRBJ2-5,TGCGCCAGCAGCTTGGAACAGGGAATTGCTTTGGGGACCCAGTACTTC,CASSLEQGIALGTQYF
TRBV27,NA,TRBD1,TRBJ1-2,TGTGCCAGCGTTTTATCCAGGGGGCAAGGCTACACCTTC,CASVLSRGQGYTF
TRBV10-3,NA,NA,TRBJ2-5,TGTGCCATCAGTGAGGATTCCTACCAAGAGACCCAGTACTTC,CAISEDSYQETQYF
TRBV15,NA,TRBD1,TRBJ1-2,TGTGCCACCAGCAGTCCGGGACAGGCCCCTTATGGCTACACCTTC,CATSSPGQAPYGYTF
TRBV29-1,NA,NA,TRBJ2-3,TGCAGCGTTGAGGTGTGGGGCACAGATACGCAGTATTTT,CSVEVWGTDTQYF
TRBV30,NA,TRBD1,TRBJ1-5,TGTGCCTGGAGTGCCACAGGGGGCTCTCAGCCCCAGCATTTT,CAWSATGGSQPQHF
TRBV14,NA,NA,TRBJ1-1,TGTGCCAGCAGCGTACTCAGGGGCACTGAAGCTTTCTTT,CASSVLRGTEAFF
TRBV5-1,NA,NA,TRBJ2-2,TGCGCCAGCACCCCACGTTTGGCCGGGGAGCTGTTTTTT,CASTPRLAGELFF
TRBV12-3/TRBV12-4,NA,TRBD1,TRBJ2-7,TGTGCCAGCAGTGAACGACAGGGCACCTACGAGCAGTACTTC,CASSERQGTYEQYF
TRBV20-1,once,NA,TRBJ1-4,TGCAGTGCTAGACAGGTGTATGATGAAAAACTGTTTTTT,CSARQVYDEKLFF
TRBV14,NA,TRBD1,TRBJ2-7,TGTGCCAGCAGCCAACCGGGAAGGACAGGGTATAACGAGCAGTACTTC,CASSQPGRTGYNEQYF
TRBV7-2,once,NA,TRBJ2-7,TGTGCCAGCAGCTTAGGGGGCCCCGGAGGCTACGAGCAGTACTTC,CASSLGGPGGYEQYF